This T cell receptor beta chain comes out of a study of identical twins. TCRdb recomputed calls from the 5' RACE reads with MiXCR, one row per CDR3 protein. The table has some 500,000 distinct CDR3 sequences, 9% to 10% seen once. This clonotype was detected many times. This CDR3 comprises 13 residues. Germline V CDR1 and CDR2: SQVTM, ANQGSEA. The V gene lost 4 bases and the J gene lost 1 base, with 7 bases spanning the gap. The sample was also reused in another study, on yellow fever vaccine responses in identical twins. That source reports: Twins reportedly appeared to share part of their vaccine T cell response while keeping part individual.

V is TRBV29-1 and J is TRBJ2-2, with a weak D call TRBD2 (6 bases). Sequenced material: PBMCs. The origin of this receptor is a woman younger than 35 in good health. The CDR3 here is CSVVGGNTGELFF. Here the CDR3 DNA reads TGCAGCGTTGTGGGGGGGAACACCGGGGAGCTGTTTTTT.